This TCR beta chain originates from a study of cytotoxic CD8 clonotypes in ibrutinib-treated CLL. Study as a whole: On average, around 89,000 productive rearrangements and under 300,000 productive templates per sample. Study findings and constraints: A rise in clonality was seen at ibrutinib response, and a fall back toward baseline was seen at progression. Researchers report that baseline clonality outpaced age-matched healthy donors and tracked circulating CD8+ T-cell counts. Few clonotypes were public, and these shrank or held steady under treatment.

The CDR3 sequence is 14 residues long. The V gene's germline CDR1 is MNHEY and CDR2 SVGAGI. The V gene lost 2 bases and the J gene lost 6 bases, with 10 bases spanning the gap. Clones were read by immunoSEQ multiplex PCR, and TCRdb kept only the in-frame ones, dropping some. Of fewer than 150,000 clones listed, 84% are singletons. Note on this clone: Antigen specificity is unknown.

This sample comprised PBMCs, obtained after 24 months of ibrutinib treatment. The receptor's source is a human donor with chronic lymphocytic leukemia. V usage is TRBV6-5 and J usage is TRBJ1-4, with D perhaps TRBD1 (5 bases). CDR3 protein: CASSYGALDEKLFF. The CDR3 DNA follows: TGTGCCAGCAGTTACGGGGCACTAGATGAAAAACTGTTTTTT.